This TCR beta chain emerged from a study of T cells in Graves' hyperthyroidism and ophthalmopathy. With 0 bases removed from V and 10 bases from J, the gap between germline ends came to 16 bases. This CDR3 spans 16 amino acids. Germline values: CDR1 MGHDK, CDR2 SYGVNS. With respect to this clonotype: The antigen remains unidentified. The conserved closing phenylalanine or tryptophan is absent in this CDR3, likely reflecting a read error.

Amplified TCR beta CDR3 regions came from RNA transcripts. A set of HTBI primers served as the primers for a first-round RT-PCR of the TCR CDR3. A single record per CDR3 protein comes from TCRdb applying MiXCR to the multiplex PCR reads. The data contain about 560,000 distinct CDR3 sequences, 40% to 55% of them singletons. The study, taken as a whole, reports: Most clonotypes that expanded in the thyroid above 0.001 also showed up in blood.

The sequenced material came from peripheral blood or thyroid tissue (not recorded which). The origin of this receptor is a woman between 18 and 30 years old with Graves' hyperthyroidism. This chain joins TRBV25-1 and TRBJ1-6; D gene uncertain. CDR3 DNA: TGTGCCAGCAGTGAATATATGTTTGGGTTCGGGTCACCCCTCCACCTT. Its protein product is CASSEYMFGFGSPLHL.